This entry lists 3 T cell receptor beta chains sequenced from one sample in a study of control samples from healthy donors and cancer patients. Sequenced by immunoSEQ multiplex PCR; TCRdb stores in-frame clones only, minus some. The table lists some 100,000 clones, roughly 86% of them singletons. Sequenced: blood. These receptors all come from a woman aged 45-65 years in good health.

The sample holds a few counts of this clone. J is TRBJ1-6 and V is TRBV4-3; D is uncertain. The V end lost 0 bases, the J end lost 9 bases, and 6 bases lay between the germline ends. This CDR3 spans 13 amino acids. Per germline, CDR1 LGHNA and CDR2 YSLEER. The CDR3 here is CASSQDGSSPLHF. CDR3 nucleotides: TGCGCCAGCAGCCAAGATGGTAGTTCACCCCTCCACTTT.

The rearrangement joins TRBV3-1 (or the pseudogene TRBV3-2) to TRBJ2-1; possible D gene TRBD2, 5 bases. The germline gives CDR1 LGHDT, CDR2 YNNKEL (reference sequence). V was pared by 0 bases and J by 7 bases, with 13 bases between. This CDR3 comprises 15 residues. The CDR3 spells CASSQDVGSGNEQFF. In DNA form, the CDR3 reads TGTGCCAGCAGCCAAGACGTTGGCAGCGGTAATGAGCAGTTCTTC.

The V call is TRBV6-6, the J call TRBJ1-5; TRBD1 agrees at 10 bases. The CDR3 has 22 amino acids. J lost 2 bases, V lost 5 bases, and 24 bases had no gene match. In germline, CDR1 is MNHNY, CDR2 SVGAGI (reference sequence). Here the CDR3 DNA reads TGTGCCAGCAGTCAATTCGCGCTACGACGGGACAGGGGATGGGTAGGCAATCAGCCCCAGCATTTT. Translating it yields CASSQFALRRDRGWVGNQPQHF.